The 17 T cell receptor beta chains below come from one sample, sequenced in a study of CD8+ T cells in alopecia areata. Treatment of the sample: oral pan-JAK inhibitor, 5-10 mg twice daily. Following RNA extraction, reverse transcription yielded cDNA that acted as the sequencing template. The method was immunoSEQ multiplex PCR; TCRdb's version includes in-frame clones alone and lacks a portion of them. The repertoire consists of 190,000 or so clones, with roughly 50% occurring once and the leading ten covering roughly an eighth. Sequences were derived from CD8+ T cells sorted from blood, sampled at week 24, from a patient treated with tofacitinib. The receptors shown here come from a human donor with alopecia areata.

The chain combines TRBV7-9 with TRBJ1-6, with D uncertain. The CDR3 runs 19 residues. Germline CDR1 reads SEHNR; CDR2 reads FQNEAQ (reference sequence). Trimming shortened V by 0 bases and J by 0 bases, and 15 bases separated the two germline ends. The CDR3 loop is CASSLAQWEQSSYNSPLHF. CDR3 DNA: TGTGCCAGCAGCTTAGCGCAGTGGGAACAGAGCTCCTATAATTCACCCCTCCACTTT.

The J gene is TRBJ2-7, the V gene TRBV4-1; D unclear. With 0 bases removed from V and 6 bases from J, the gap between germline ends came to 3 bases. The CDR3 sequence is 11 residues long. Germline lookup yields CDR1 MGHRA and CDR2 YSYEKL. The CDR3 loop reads CASSQDTEQYF. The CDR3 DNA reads TGCGCCAGCAGCCAAGATACCGAGCAGTACTTC.

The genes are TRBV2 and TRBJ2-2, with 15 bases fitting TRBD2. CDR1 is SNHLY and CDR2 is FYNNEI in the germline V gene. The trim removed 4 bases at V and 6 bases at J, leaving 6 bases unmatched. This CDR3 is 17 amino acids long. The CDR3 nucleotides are TGTGCCAGCAGTGCATCCGGGACTAGCGGGGGGTCCGGGGAGCTGTTTTTT. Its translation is CASSASGTSGGSGELFF.

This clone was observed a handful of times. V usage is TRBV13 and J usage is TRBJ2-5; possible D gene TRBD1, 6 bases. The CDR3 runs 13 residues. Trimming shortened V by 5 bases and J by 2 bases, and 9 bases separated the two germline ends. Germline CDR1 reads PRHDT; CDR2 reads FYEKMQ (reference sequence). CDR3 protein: CASSPQGQETQYF. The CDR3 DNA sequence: TGTGCCAGCAGCCCCCAGGGGCAAGAGACCCAGTACTTC.

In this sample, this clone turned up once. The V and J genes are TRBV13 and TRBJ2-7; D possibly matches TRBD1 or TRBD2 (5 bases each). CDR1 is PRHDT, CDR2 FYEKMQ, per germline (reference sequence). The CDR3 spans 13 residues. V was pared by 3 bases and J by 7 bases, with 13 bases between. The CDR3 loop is CASSLRGRREQYF. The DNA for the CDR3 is TGTGCCAGCAGCTTGAGGGGCCGACGAGAGCAGTACTTC.

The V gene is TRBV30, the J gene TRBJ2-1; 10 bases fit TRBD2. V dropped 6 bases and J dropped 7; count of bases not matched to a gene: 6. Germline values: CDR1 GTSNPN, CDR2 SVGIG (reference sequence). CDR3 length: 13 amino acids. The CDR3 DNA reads TGTGCCTGTTCAGCGGGGGGGCGTAATGAGCAGTTCTTC. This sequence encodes CACSAGGRNEQFF.

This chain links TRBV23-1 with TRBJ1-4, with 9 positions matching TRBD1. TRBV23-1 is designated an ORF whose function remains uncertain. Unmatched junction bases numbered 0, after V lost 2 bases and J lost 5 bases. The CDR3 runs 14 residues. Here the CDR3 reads CASSQGTGNEKLFF. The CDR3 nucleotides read TGCGCCAGCAGTCAAGGGACAGGGAATGAAAAACTGTTTTTT.

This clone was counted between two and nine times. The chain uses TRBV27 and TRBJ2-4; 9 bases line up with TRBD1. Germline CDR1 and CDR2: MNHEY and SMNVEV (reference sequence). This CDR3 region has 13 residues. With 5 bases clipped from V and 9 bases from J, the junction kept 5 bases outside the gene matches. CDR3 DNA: TGTGCCAGCAGTCTTGGGACAGGGAGCATTCAGTACTTC. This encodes CASSLGTGSIQYF.

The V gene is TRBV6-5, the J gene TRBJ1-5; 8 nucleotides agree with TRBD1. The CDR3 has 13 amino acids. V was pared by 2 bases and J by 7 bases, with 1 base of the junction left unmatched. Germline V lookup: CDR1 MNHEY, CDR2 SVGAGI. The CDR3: CASSYGTGQPQHF. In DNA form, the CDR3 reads TGTGCCAGCAGTTACGGGACAGGCCAGCCCCAGCATTTT.

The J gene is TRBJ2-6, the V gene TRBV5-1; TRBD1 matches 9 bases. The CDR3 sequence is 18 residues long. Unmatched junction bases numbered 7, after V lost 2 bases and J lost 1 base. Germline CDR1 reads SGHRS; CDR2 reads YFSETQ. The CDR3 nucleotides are TGCGCCAGCAGCTTTCACAGGGGGCGGTTATCTGGGGCCAACGTCCTGACTTTC. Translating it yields CASSFHRGRLSGANVLTF.

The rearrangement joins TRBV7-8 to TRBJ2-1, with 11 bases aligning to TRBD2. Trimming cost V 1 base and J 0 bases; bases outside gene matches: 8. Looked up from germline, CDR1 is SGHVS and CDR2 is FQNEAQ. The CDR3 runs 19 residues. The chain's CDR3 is CASSLVAGGPRSSYNEQFF. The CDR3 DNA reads TGTGCCAGCAGCTTAGTAGCGGGGGGGCCGCGGAGCTCCTACAATGAGCAGTTCTTC.

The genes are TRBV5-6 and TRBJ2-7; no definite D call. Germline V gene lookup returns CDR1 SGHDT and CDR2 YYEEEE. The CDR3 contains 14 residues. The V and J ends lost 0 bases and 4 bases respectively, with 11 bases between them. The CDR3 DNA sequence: TGTGCCAGCAGCTTGGTCCAGGCGGTGTACGAGCAGTACTTC. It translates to CASSLVQAVYEQYF.

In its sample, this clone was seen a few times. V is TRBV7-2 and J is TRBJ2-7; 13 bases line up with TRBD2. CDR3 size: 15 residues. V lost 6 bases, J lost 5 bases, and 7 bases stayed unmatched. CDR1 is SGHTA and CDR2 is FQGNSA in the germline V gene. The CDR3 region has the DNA TGTGCCAGCAGTTATACTAGCGGGGGGGCTGACGAGCAGTACTTC. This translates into CASSYTSGGADEQYF. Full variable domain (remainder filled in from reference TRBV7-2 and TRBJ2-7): GAGVSQSPSNKVTEKGKDVELRCDPISGHTALYWYRQSLGQGLEFLIYFQGNSAPDKSGLPSDRFSAERTGGSVSTLTIQRTQQEDSAVYLCASSYTSGGADEQYFGPGTRLTVT.

Written as DNA, the CDR3 is TGCGCCAGCAGCCCCCTCGGAGGGAGGAACACTGAAGCTTTCTTT. Its translation: CASSPLGGRNTEAFF. The V and J genes are TRBV4-1 and TRBJ1-1, with unresolved D. The CDR3 sequence is 15 residues long. Germline assignment: CDR1 MGHRA and CDR2 YSYEKL. The germline V and J ends were trimmed by 4 bases and 1 base, with 13 bases remaining between them.

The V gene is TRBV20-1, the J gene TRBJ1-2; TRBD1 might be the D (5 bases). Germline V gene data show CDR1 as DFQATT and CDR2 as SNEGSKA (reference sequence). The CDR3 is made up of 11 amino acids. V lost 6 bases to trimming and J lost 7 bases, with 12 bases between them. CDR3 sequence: CSAGRGGGYTF. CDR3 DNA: TGCAGTGCGGGAAGGGGCGGTGGCTACACCTTC.

The CDR3 is CATSRAAGTGGYTGELFF. CDR3 DNA: TGTGCCACCAGCAGAGCGGCGGGGACAGGGGGATACACCGGGGAGCTGTTTTTT. The gene calls are TRBV15 and TRBJ2-2; 11 bases line up with TRBD1. CDR1 LNHNV and CDR2 YYDKDF come from the germline V gene (reference sequence). The V and J ends lost 1 base and 3 bases, in that order; junction bases with no gene match: 7. The CDR3 consists of 18 residues.

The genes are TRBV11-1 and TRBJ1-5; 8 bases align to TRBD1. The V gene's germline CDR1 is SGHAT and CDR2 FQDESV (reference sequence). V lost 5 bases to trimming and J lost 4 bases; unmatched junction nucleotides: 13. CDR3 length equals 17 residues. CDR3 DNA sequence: TGTGCCAGCAGCCGAAGCCCCTCGACAGGGGAGAATCAGCCCCAGCATTTT. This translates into CASSRSPSTGENQPQHF. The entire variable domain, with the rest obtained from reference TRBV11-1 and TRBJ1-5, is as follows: EAEVAQSPRYKITEKSQAVAFWCDPISGHATLYWYRQILGQGPELLVQFQDESVVDDSQLPKDRFSAERLKGVDSTLKIQPAELGDSAMYLCASSRSPSTGENQPQHFGDGTRLSIL.